This T cell receptor beta chain emerged from a study of glioma-infiltrating T cells after dendritic cell vaccination. Study details: Between 2003 and 2012, patients got autologous tumor lysate-pulsed dendritic cell vaccines. Patients received three intradermal dendritic cell vaccine injections at biweekly intervals.

Primers: 60 V beta forward and 13 J beta reverse. Assay: immunoSEQ multiplex PCR; the TCRdb copy retains only in-frame clones and omits some. This sample has 71,000 or so clones; 81% occur once, and the top ten carry under 8%. V lost 2 bases to trimming and J lost 2 bases, with 9 bases between them. The CDR3 runs to 15 residues. CDR1 LGHNA and CDR2 YSLEER come from the germline V gene. Study-level points and caveats: TCR clonality showed no direct relationship with survival.

Turning to this clone: Its specificity is unknown.

This clonotype was obtained from a human donor with glioblastoma. The sequencing used blood, collected before dendritic cell vaccination. The gene calls are TRBV4-3 and TRBJ2-2; the D gene is possibly TRBD1 (6 bases). This CDR3 reads CASSQQGPNTGELFF. CDR3 coding DNA: TGCGCCAGCAGCCAACAGGGGCCAAACACCGGGGAGCTGTTTTTT.